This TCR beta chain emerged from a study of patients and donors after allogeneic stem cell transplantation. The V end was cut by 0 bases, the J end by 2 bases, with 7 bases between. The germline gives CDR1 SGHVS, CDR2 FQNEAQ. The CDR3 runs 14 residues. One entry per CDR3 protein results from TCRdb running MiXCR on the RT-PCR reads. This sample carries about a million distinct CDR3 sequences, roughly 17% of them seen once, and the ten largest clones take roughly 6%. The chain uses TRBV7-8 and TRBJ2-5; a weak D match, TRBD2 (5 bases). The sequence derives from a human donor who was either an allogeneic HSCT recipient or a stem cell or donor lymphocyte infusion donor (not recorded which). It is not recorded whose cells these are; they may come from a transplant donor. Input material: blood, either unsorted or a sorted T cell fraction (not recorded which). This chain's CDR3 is CASSLADFQETQYF. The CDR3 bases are TGTGCCAGCAGCTTAGCGGACTTTCAAGAGACCCAGTACTTC.